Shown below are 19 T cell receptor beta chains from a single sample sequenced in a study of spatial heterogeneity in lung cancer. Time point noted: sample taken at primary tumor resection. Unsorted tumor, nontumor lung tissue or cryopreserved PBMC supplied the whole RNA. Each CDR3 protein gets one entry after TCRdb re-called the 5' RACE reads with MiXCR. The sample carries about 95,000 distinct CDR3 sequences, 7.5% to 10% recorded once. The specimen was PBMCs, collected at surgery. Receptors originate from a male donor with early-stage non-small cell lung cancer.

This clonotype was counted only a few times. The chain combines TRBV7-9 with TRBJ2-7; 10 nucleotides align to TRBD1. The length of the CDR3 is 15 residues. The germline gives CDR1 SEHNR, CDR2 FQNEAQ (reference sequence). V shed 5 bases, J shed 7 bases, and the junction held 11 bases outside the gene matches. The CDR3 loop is CASSVRRQGAWEQYF. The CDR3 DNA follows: TGTGCCAGCAGCGTCCGCCGACAGGGGGCTTGGGAGCAGTACTTC.

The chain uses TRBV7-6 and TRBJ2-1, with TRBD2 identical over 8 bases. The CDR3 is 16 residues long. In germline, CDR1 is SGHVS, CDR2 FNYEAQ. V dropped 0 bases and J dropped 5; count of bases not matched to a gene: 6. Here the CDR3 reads CASSLAAVAGHNEQFF. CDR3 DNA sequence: TGTGCCAGCAGCTTAGCGGCGGTAGCGGGACACAATGAGCAGTTCTTC.

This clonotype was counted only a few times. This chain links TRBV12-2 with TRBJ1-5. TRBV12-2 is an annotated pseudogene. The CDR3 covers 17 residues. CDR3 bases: TGTGCAAGTCGCTTTGGCAGGAGAGCATTAAGCAATCAGCCCCAGCATTTT. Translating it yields CASRFGRRALSNQPQHF.

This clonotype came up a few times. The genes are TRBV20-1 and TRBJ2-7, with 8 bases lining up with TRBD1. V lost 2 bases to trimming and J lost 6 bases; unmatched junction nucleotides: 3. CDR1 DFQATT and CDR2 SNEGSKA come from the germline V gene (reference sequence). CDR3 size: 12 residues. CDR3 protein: CSARQGAFEQYF. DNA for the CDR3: TGCAGTGCTAGACAGGGGGCTTTCGAGCAGTACTTC.

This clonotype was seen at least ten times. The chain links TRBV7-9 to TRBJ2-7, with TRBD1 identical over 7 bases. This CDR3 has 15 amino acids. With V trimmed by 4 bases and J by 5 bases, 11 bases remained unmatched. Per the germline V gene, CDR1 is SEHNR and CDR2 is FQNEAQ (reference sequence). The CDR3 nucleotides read TGTGCCAGCAGCTCCAAAGACAGGGTGGGCCACGAGCAGTACTTC. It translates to CASSSKDRVGHEQYF.

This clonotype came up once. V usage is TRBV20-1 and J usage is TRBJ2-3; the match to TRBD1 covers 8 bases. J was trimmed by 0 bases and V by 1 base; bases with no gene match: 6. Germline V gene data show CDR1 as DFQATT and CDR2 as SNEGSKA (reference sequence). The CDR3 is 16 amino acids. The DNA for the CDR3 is TGCAGTGCTAGAGTCCTCAGGACAGGGAGCACAGATACGCAGTATTTT. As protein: CSARVLRTGSTDTQYF.

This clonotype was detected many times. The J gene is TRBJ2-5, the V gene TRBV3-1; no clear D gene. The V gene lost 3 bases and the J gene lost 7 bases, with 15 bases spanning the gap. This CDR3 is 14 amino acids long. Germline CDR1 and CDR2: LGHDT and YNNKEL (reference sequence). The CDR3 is CASSHLGARGTQYF. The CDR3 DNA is TGTGCCAGCAGCCACCTTGGAGCCCGCGGGACCCAGTACTTC.

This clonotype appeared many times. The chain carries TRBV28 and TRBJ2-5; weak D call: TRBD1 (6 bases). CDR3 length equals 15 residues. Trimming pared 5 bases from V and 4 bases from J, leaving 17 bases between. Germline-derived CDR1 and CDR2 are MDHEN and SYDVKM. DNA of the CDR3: TGTGCCAGCAGTGGGAGCGTACAGGGCGGAGAGACCCAGTACTTC. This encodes CASSGSVQGGETQYF.

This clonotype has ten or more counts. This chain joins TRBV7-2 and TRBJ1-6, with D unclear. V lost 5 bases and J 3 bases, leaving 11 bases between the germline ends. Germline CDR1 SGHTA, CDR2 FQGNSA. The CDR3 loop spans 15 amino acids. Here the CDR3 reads CASSPAADYNSPLHF. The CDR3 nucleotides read TGTGCCAGCAGCCCTGCTGCAGACTATAATTCACCCCTCCACTTT.

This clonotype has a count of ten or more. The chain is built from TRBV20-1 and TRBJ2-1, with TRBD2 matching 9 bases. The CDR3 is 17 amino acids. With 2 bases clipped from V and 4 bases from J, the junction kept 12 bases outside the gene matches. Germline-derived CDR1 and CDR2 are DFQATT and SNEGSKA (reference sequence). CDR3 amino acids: CSARHLGTSFTYNEQFF. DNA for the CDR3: TGCAGTGCTAGACACCTCGGGACTAGCTTTACTTACAATGAGCAGTTCTTC.

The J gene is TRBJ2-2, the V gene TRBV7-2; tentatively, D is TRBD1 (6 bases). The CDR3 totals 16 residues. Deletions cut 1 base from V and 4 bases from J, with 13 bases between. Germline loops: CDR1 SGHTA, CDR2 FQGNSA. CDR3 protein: CASSLGARQATGELFF. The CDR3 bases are TGTGCCAGCAGCTTAGGAGCAAGACAGGCCACCGGGGAGCTGTTTTTT.

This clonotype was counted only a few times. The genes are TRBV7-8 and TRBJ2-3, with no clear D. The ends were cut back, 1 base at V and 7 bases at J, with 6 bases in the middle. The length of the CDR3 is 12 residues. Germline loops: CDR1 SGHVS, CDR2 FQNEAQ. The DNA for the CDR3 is TGTGCCAGCAGCTTAGTACAGTATACGCAGTATTTT. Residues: CASSLVQYTQYF.

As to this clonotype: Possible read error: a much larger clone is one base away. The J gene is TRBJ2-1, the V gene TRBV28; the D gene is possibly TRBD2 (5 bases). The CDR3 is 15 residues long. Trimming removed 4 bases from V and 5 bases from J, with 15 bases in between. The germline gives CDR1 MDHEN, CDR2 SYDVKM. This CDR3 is CASSSHEQEDNEQFF. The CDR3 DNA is TGTGCCAGCAGTTCTCACGAGCAGGAGGACAATGAGCAGTTCTTC.

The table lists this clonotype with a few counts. CDR3 nucleotide sequence: TGCAGTGCTCAGGTAGCGGGAGCCCCCTACGAGCAGTACTTC. This encodes CSAQVAGAPYEQYF. This chain joins TRBV20-1 and TRBJ2-7; 9 nucleotides line up with TRBD2. Trimming at V came to 5 bases and at J to 2 bases, leaving 7 bases not matched to a gene. CDR3 length equals 14 residues. Per the germline V gene, CDR1 is DFQATT and CDR2 is SNEGSKA (reference sequence).

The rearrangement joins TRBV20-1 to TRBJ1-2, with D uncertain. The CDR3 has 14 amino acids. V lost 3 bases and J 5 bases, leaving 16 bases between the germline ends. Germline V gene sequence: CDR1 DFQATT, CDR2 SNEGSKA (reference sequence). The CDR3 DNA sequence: TGCAGTGCTAGGCCAAAAGGGCGGAAGTATGGCTACACCTTC. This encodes CSARPKGRKYGYTF.

The CDR3 sequence: CASSPTSGADTQYF. CDR3 in DNA: TGTGCCAGCAGCCCGACTAGCGGTGCAGATACGCAGTATTTT. The chain couples TRBV7-2 to TRBJ2-3, with 9 bases aligning to TRBD2. CDR3 size: 14 residues. CDR1 and CDR2 from the germline V gene are SGHTA and FQGNSA. Unmatched junction bases numbered 4, after V lost 5 bases and J lost 4 bases.

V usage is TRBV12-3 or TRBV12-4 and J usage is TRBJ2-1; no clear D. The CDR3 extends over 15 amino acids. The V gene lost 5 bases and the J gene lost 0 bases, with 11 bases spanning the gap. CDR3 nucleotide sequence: TGTGCCAGCAGTCCCCGTGGCATCTCCTACAATGAGCAGTTCTTC. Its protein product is CASSPRGISYNEQFF.

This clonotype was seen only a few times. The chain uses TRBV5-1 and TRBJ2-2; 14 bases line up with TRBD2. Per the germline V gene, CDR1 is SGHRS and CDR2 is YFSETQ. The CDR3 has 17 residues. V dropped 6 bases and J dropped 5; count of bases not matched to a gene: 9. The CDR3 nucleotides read TGCGCCAGCACAAGGGGACTAGCGGGAGAAGGGACCGGGGAGCTGTTTTTT. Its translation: CASTRGLAGEGTGELFF.

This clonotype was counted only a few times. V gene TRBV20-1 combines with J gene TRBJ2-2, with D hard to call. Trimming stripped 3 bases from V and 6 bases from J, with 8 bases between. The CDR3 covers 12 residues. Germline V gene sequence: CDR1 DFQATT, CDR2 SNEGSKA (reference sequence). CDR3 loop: CSASWVSGELFF. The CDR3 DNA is TGCAGTGCTAGTTGGGTATCCGGGGAGCTGTTTTTT.